The source of this T cell receptor beta chain is a study of blood T cell repertoires in COVID-19. Across the study: The study drew acute and convalescent COVID-19 samples from the United States, Italy and Spain. Nucleic acid was either cDNA or gDNA, and it came from T cells, B-cell-depleted T cells, or PBMCs.

The CDR3 extends over 15 amino acids. CDR1 and CDR2 (germline): MNHEY, SVGAGI. Trimming took off 3 bases at V and 7 bases at J, with 17 bases between the two ends. TCRdb's table, derived via immunoSEQ multiplex PCR, lists solely in-frame clones and lacks some. The sample carries some 100,000 clones, 84% recorded once. Material: peripheral blood. V usage is TRBV6-5 and J usage is TRBJ2-3, with a possible D match to TRBD2 (6 bases). The receptor was derived from a woman aged 80 or older with active or convalescent COVID-19. The CDR3 DNA follows: TGTGCCAGCAGTTATTCCAGCGGGCTAGAGCATACGCAGTATTTT. Translation gives CASSYSSGLEHTQYF.